These 29 T cell receptor beta chains came from one sample sequenced in a study of shared clonotypes between healthy human individuals. TCRdb keeps only in-frame clones here, not all; method: immunoSEQ multiplex PCR. This repertoire shows roughly 2.5 million clones, just over 90% found once; its top ten account for about 0.13%. Sequenced: naive CD4+ T cells sorted from blood. The subset is: CD45RA+ positively selected. The receptors derive from a man younger than 35 in good health.

The chain employs TRBV6-5 and TRBJ1-2; the D gene is possibly TRBD1 (5 bases). The germline gives CDR1 MNHEY, CDR2 SVGAGI. The CDR3 has 14 residues. Trimming shortened V by 4 bases and J by 1 base, and 10 bases separated the two germline ends. The CDR3 coding sequence is TGTGCCAGCAGTTCACGGGGGGGTAACTATGGCTACACCTTC. Its protein product is CASSSRGGNYGYTF.

The J gene is TRBJ1-2, the V gene TRBV6-5; no firm D call. The V gene's germline CDR1 is MNHEY and CDR2 SVGAGI. The CDR3 loop spans 14 amino acids. Trimming shortened V by 6 bases and J by 2 bases, and 13 bases separated the two germline ends. CDR3 region: CASSPNGINYGYTF. The CDR3, as DNA: TGTGCCAGCAGCCCGAATGGCATCAACTATGGCTACACCTTC.

This chain links TRBV6-4 with TRBJ2-3; 7 nucleotides align to TRBD1. V was pared by 4 bases and J by 2 bases, with 3 bases of the junction left unmatched. The CDR3 is made up of 14 amino acids. Germline V gene data show CDR1 as MRHNA and CDR2 as SNTAGT. The CDR3 bases are TGTGCCAGCAGTGTGGGACAGAACACAGATACGCAGTATTTT. Translated, it gives CASSVGQNTDTQYF.

The chain links TRBV6-1 to TRBJ1-5; possibly TRBD1 for D (6 bases). The CDR3 has 14 amino acids. V was trimmed by 7 bases and J by 6 bases, leaving 16 bases between them. Germline V lookup: CDR1 MNHNS, CDR2 SASEGT. Here the CDR3 DNA reads TGTGCCAGCATTCGGGGGCTTCAGGGTCAGCCCCAGCATTTT. This gives the protein CASIRGLQGQPQHF.

This clone came up once. Other DNA variants within this sample encode the same CDR3. The J gene is TRBJ2-7, the V gene TRBV19; possible D gene TRBD1, 5 bases. Per germline, CDR1 LNHDA and CDR2 SQIVND (reference sequence). V shed 5 bases and J shed 2 bases, with 13 bases lying between them. This CDR3 has 14 amino acids. The CDR3 coding sequence is TGTGCCAGTAGTCTCGCCCAGGGCACCTACGAGCAGTACTTC. Translation gives CASSLAQGTYEQYF. The full variable domain, its missing parts supplied by reference TRBV19 and TRBJ2-7, is DGGITQSPKYLFRKEGQNVTLSCEQNLNHDAMYWYRQDPGQGLRLIYYSQIVNDFQKGDIAEGYSVSREKKESFPLTVTSAQKNPTAFYLCASSLAQGTYEQYFGPGTRLTVT.

CDR3 coding DNA: TGTGCCAGCAGCTTAGGACCATCGGGACTCAACTACAATGAGCAGTTCTTC. Protein: CASSLGPSGLNYNEQFF. The chain links TRBV7-9 to TRBJ2-1; possibly TRBD2 for D (6 bases). The CDR3 extends over 17 amino acids. Per the germline V gene, CDR1 is SEHNR and CDR2 is FQNEAQ (reference sequence). The V and J ends lost 1 base and 3 bases respectively, with 16 bases between them. Full variable domain (missing parts from reference TRBV7-9 and TRBJ2-1): DTGVSQNPRHKITKRGQNVTFRCDPISEHNRLYWYRQTLGQGPEFLTYFQNEAQLEKSRLLSDRFSAERPKGSFSTLEIQRTEQGDSAMYLCASSLGPSGLNYNEQFFGPGTRLTVL.

The chain joins TRBV5-1 to TRBJ2-7, with TRBD2 matching 9 bases. J was trimmed by 3 bases and V by 4 bases; bases with no gene match: 11. This CDR3 contains 16 residues. Per the germline V gene, CDR1 is SGHRS and CDR2 is YFSETQ. The CDR3 DNA is TGCGCCAGCAGCCCAGCAGCGGGAGGAGTCAGCTACGAGCAGTACTTC. It is translated as CASSPAAGGVSYEQYF.

The genes are TRBV7-2 and TRBJ1-1, with a tentative D call TRBD1 (6 bases). Germline CDR1 SGHTA, CDR2 FQGNSA. The CDR3 loop spans 14 amino acids. Trimming took 5 bases from V and 6 from J, leaving 16 bases between them. CDR3 in amino acids: CASSPNTGKAEAFF. As DNA, the CDR3 is TGTGCCAGCAGCCCAAATACAGGGAAAGCTGAAGCTTTCTTT.

This clone is a singleton in its sample. The rearrangement joins TRBV11-3 to TRBJ2-1; D might be TRBD2 (5 bases). Trimming stripped 6 bases from V and 5 bases from J, with 11 bases between. From germline, CDR1 is SGHNT and CDR2 YENEEA. The CDR3 is made up of 13 amino acids. The CDR3 here is CASSDSVNNEQFF. CDR3 bases: TGTGCCAGCAGTGATAGCGTTAACAATGAGCAGTTCTTC.

The chain combines TRBV9 with TRBJ1-1; D gene ambiguous. Germline loops: CDR1 SGDLS, CDR2 YYNGEE. CDR3 size: 12 residues. Trimming stripped 5 bases from V and 7 bases from J, with 12 bases between. CDR3 sequence (DNA): TGTGCCAGCAGACGTTCCGAGGGTGAAGCTTTCTTT. Amino acid sequence: CASRRSEGEAFF. Together with reference TRBV9 and TRBJ1-1, the CDR3 gives the full variable domain: DSGVTQTPKHLITATGQRVTLRCSPRSGDLSVYWYQQSLDQGLQFLIQYYNGEERAKGNILERFSAQQFPDLHSELNLSSLELGDSALYFCASRRSEGEAFFGQGTRLTVV.

The chain uses TRBV6-5 and TRBJ1-2; TRBD1 matches 7 bases. This CDR3 comprises 12 residues. With V trimmed by 5 bases and J by 8 bases, 5 bases remained unmatched. CDR1 is MNHEY and CDR2 is SVGAGI in the germline V gene. In DNA, the CDR3 is TGTGCCAGCAGTCCCCAGGGGGAAGGCTACACCTTC. Residues: CASSPQGEGYTF.

This chain uses TRBV2 with TRBJ1-1; 7 bases line up with TRBD1. The V segment lost 9 bases and the J segment 2 bases; nucleotides outside the gene matches: 9. This CDR3 contains 14 residues. Germline values: CDR1 SNHLY, CDR2 FYNNEI. CDR3 residues: CASEVGGQNTEAFF. As DNA, the CDR3 is TGTGCCAGTGAGGTAGGGGGCCAAAACACTGAAGCTTTCTTT. The full variable domain, with the rest looked up from reference TRBV2 and TRBJ1-1, is EPEVTQTPSHQVTQMGQEVILRCVPISNHLYFYWYRQILGQKVEFLVSFYNNEISEKSEIFDDQFSVERPDGSNFTLKIRSTKLEDSAMYFCASEVGGQNTEAFFGQGTRLTVV.

The J gene is TRBJ2-6, the V gene TRBV19; D ambiguous. This CDR3 spans 15 amino acids. Germline CDR1 is LNHDA and CDR2 is SQIVND (reference sequence). The V gene lost 1 base and the J gene lost 0 bases, with 4 bases spanning the gap. CDR3 in DNA: TGTGCCAGTAGTATAGTGTACTCTGGGGCCAACGTCCTGACTTTC. Protein sequence: CASSIVYSGANVLTF.

The chain has TRBV7-9 and TRBJ2-1, with D hard to call. The CDR3 contains 13 residues. Trimming stripped 1 base from V and 8 bases from J, with 9 bases between. CDR1 and CDR2 (germline): SEHNR, FQNEAQ (reference sequence). The CDR3 region has the DNA TGTGCCAGCAGCTTAGTTCCTCTTGATGAGCAGTTCTTC. This sequence encodes CASSLVPLDEQFF.

Remarks on this clone: Other nucleotide sequences in the sample specify the same CDR3. V and J are TRBV9 and TRBJ2-3; 8 bases are shared with TRBD2. Germline-derived CDR1 and CDR2 are SGDLS and YYNGEE. V gave up 2 bases and J gave up 1 base; unmatched junction bases: 3. There are 15 residues in the CDR3. This CDR3 reads CASSVRGGGTDTQYF. The CDR3 nucleotides are TGTGCCAGCAGCGTCCGGGGGGGAGGCACAGATACGCAGTATTTT. The entire variable domain, with the rest obtained from reference TRBV9 and TRBJ2-3, is as follows: DSGVTQTPKHLITATGQRVTLRCSPRSGDLSVYWYQQSLDQGLQFLIQYYNGEERAKGNILERFSAQQFPDLHSELNLSSLELGDSALYFCASSVRGGGTDTQYFGPGTRLTVL.

CDR3 coding DNA: TGTGCCAGCATCGAACGGGGGAGGGCCATTGGGACCCAGTACTTC. It translates to CASIERGRAIGTQYF. V and J are TRBV5-4 and TRBJ2-5, with 7 bases that match TRBD2. Per germline, CDR1 SGHNT and CDR2 YYREEE (reference sequence). The CDR3 covers 15 residues. Trimming cost V 6 bases and J 7 bases; bases outside gene matches: 15.

The J gene is TRBJ2-2, the V gene TRBV5-4; a possible D gene is TRBD1 (6 bases). This CDR3 is built from 17 residues. V was clipped by 0 bases and J by 3 bases, with 15 bases between them. Germline CDR1 and CDR2: SGHNT and YYREEE (reference sequence). CDR3: CASSLGRGAFDTGELFF. For the CDR3, the DNA is TGTGCCAGCAGCTTGGGCAGGGGAGCGTTTGACACCGGGGAGCTGTTTTTT.

The chain recombines TRBV10-1 with TRBJ1-1; 11 nucleotides agree with TRBD1. The CDR3 runs 13 residues. The germline gives CDR1 WNHNN, CDR2 SYGVQD (reference sequence). V lost 8 bases to trimming and J lost 5 bases; unmatched junction nucleotides: 4. In DNA form, the CDR3 reads TGCGCCAGCGGACAGGGGGCAGGGACTGAAGCTTTCTTT. Its protein is CASGQGAGTEAFF.

The rearrangement joins TRBV12-1 to TRBJ2-2; the tabulated D call, TRBD2, remains unverified against the DNA. TRBV12-1 is shown as a pseudogene. This CDR3 comprises 16 residues. This CDR3 is CASSYSGTPNTGELFF. As DNA, the CDR3 is TGTGCCAGCAGCTACAGCGGGACTCCCAACACCGGGGAGCTGTTTTTT.

This rearrangement joins TRBV6-5 to TRBJ1-2; D is ambiguous. V lost 5 bases and J lost 4, with 14 bases in between. Germline CDR1 MNHEY, CDR2 SVGAGI. The length of the CDR3 is 14 residues. The CDR3 nucleotides read TGTGCCAGCAGTCCCTACGACGGTGTCTATGGCTACACCTTC. The encoded protein is CASSPYDGVYGYTF.

This chain joins TRBV7-9 and TRBJ1-2, with a possible D match to TRBD1 (5 bases). This CDR3 region has 13 residues. CDR1 is SEHNR, CDR2 FQNEAQ, per germline (reference sequence). Trimming stripped 0 bases from V and 9 bases from J, with 11 bases between. In nucleotides, the CDR3 is TGTGCCAGCAGCTTAGCCGAGGGGATTAGCTACACCTTC. Amino acid sequence: CASSLAEGISYTF.

The J gene is TRBJ1-6, the V gene TRBV7-9; D gene uncertain. With 8 bases removed from V and 2 bases from J, the gap between germline ends came to 4 bases. This CDR3 has 12 residues. CDR1 and CDR2 (germline): SEHNR, FQNEAQ (reference sequence). CDR3 sequence: CASGAYNSPLHF. CDR3 nucleotides: TGTGCCAGCGGGGCCTATAATTCACCCCTCCACTTT.

This chain connects TRBV18 to TRBJ2-1; a weak D match, TRBD1 (6 bases). The CDR3 is 15 residues long. The V end was cut by 6 bases, the J end by 0 bases, with 12 bases between. Germline CDR1 is KGHSH and CDR2 is LQKENI. CDR3 loop: CASSRTGSSYNEQFF. The CDR3 DNA reads as TGTGCCAGCTCGCGAACAGGGAGCTCCTACAATGAGCAGTTCTTC.

The chain is built from TRBV6-1 and TRBJ2-5, with 8 bases fitting TRBD2. The CDR3 is made up of 15 amino acids. Germline V gene data show CDR1 as MNHNS and CDR2 as SASEGT. V shed 2 bases, J shed 1 base, and the junction held 3 bases outside the gene matches. The DNA for the CDR3 is TGTGCCAGCAGTGAATTGGGGACTAGCCAAGAGACCCAGTACTTC. This gives the protein CASSELGTSQETQYF.

The V and J genes are TRBV7-8 and TRBJ2-1; no clear D. Trimming stripped 4 bases from V and 0 bases from J, with 16 bases between. The CDR3 loop spans 17 amino acids. The germline gives CDR1 SGHVS, CDR2 FQNEAQ. In DNA, the CDR3 is TGTGCCAGCAGCTCCGAAGGCGGAGTGAGCTCCTACAATGAGCAGTTCTTC. Translation gives CASSSEGGVSSYNEQFF.

The chain recombines TRBV7-4 with TRBJ2-1, with 9 bases identical to TRBD2. Germline V lookup: CDR1 SGHVT, CDR2 SQSDAQ. The CDR3 sequence is 17 residues long. With V trimmed by 2 bases and J by 4 bases, 9 bases remained unmatched. This CDR3 is CASSLPPGSGGYNEQFF. CDR3 coding DNA: TGTGCCAGCAGCTTACCGCCCGGCAGCGGGGGGTACAATGAGCAGTTCTTC.

V usage is TRBV7-2 and J usage is TRBJ1-1; no firm D call. Germline CDR1 is SGHTA and CDR2 is FQGNSA. The length of the CDR3 is 13 residues. Trimming pared 3 bases from V and 11 bases from J, leaving 16 bases between. The CDR3 coding sequence is TGTGCCAGCAGCTTCGAGCCAGCGGGAAAGGCTTTCTTT. The encoded protein is CASSFEPAGKAFF. Together with reference TRBV7-2 and TRBJ1-1, the CDR3 gives the full variable domain: GAGVSQSPSNKVTEKGKDVELRCDPISGHTALYWYRQSLGQGLEFLIYFQGNSAPDKSGLPSDRFSAERTGGSVSTLTIQRTQQEDSAVYLCASSFEPAGKAFFGQGTRLTVV.

This clone showed up just a few times. The CDR3 loop reads CASSLAPGYTEAFF. The CDR3 DNA reads TGCGCCAGCAGCTTGGCCCCAGGTTACACTGAAGCTTTCTTT. The V gene is TRBV5-1, the J gene TRBJ1-1; D is ambiguous. V was trimmed by 0 bases and J by 3 bases, leaving 9 bases between them. Germline V gene data show CDR1 as SGHRS and CDR2 as YFSETQ. The CDR3 loop spans 14 amino acids.

The chain carries TRBV5-1 and TRBJ2-1, with D possibly matching TRBD1 (5 bases). The CDR3 runs to 15 residues. CDR1 and CDR2 from the germline V gene are SGHRS and YFSETQ. V dropped 6 bases and J dropped 0 bases, with 13 bases sitting between them. CDR3 amino acids: CASKTGPGSYNEQFF. The DNA of the CDR3 is TGCGCCAGCAAAACAGGACCTGGCTCCTACAATGAGCAGTTCTTC.